This TCR beta chain was recorded in a study of graft-versus-host responses after intestinal transplantation (dated by TCRdb to about 2021). Study-level background: The transplants that recipients got were multivisceral, liver-intestinal, or isolated intestinal. The cohort enrolled fewer than 25 intestinal transplant recipients including one retransplant, and a few patients lacking pretransplant specimens were excluded. Every recipient was given anti-thymocyte globulin induction, then maintenance tacrolimus and steroids for approximately 3 years. To identify alloreactive clones, pre-transplant mixed lymphocyte reaction products were sequenced and compared with unstimulated pre-transplant donor and recipient T cells. Donor T cell macrochimerism was defined as a peak of at least 4% donor T cells among recipient peripheral blood mononuclear cells. Rather than being sequenced by the commercial service, samples from three later patients were sequenced in-house on an Illumina MiSeq and processed with MiXCR. After intestinal transplantation, graft-versus-host and host-versus-graft alloreactive T cell clones were followed in the graft, circulation and bone marrow using bulk TCR-beta CDR3 sequencing.

In the first month after transplant, blood samples were collected up to 4 times, and after that at least monthly when available. The CDR3 starts with the cysteine, ends with the phenylalanine, and has 12 residues. Of all the DNA, just the CDR3 is kept, 36 bases in frame from base 1. Per the germline V gene, MNHEY is the CDR1 and SVGAGI is the CDR2. In its sample, this clone was seen once. What this receptor recognizes is not known. The junction differs from germline at one of its ends, possibly a read error. The full study reports these points: The relatively low number and heterogeneity of intestinal transplant patients limited the conclusions. High GvH to HvG T cell clonal ratios were observed in the allografts of patients with donor T cell macrochimerism. Early after transplant, peak levels of circulating GvH clones were found to be associated with declines in HvG clones. GvH clones turned up in recipient bone marrow, with some appearing earlier in ileal mucosa or blood, a pattern consistent with an intestinal mucosal origin.

Libraries were made using the immunoSEQ multiplex PCR assay. High-throughput TCR-beta CDR3 sequencing of genomic DNA from most patients was performed by Adaptive Biotechnologies. In the source study's methods: TCR sequencing data for more than 15 patients were retrieved from Adaptive's ImmunoSEQ software; a few other patients were processed with MiXCR and VDJtools. CDR3 nucleotide sequences shared between donor and recipient were removed because their origin could not be assigned. To be classed as alloreactive, a clone needed at least 2-fold expansion over unstimulated cells and a minimum CFSE-low frequency of 0.002% (template counts) or 0.001% (read counts). Clones were considered mappable if detected in sequenced pre-transplant spleen, lymph node, or MLR CFSE-low populations of the donor or recipient. The cumulative frequency of alloreactive clones was calculated as a percentage of all sequences, weighted by copy number. The clones in this table, taken by TCRdb from immuneACCESS, are in-frame only. Not every clone is retained; where verified, under half of the shortfall comes from an unresolved V gene, and the cause of the rest is unknown. That table furnishes V, J and clone size, whereas the DNA furnished D and trimming. The sample has about 98,000 clones on record, about 83% of them singletons. The ten largest clones capture over 1.3% of the sample.

The sample was PBMCs, taken 255 days after intestinal transplant. The origin of this receptor is a human patient who received an intestinal transplant, so some T cells may come from the graft donor. The chain employs TRBV6-5 and TRBJ2-1; the D gene assignment is ambiguous. The encoded CDR3 is CASSYSFNEQFF. DNA sequence: TGTGCCAGCAGTTACTCCTTCAATGAGCAGTTCTTC.